A single sample gave rise to the 28 T cell receptor beta chains below, sequenced in a study of spatial heterogeneity in lung cancer. TCRdb used MiXCR to reprocess the 5' RACE reads, holding one entry per CDR3 protein. The repertoire has fewer than 45,000 distinct CDR3 sequences, approximately 10% of them found once; the top ten carry under 20%. The time point: blood at routine non-recurrence follow-up after resection. Source: PBMCs, taken at follow-up. These receptors were taken from a female donor with early-stage non-small cell lung cancer.

V gene TRBV29-1 combines with J gene TRBJ2-7; D gene ambiguous. Germline assignment: CDR1 SQVTM and CDR2 ANQGSEA. Trimming pared 1 base from V and 1 base from J, leaving 5 bases between. This CDR3 is built from 12 residues. The CDR3 sequence: CSVEGRSYEQYF. CDR3 DNA sequence: TGCAGCGTTGAAGGCCGGTCCTACGAGCAGTACTTC.

This clonotype occurred a few times. The rearrangement joins TRBV19 to TRBJ2-5, with D uncertain. Germline loops: CDR1 LNHDA, CDR2 SQIVND (reference sequence). This CDR3 region has 17 residues. V lost 0 bases to trimming and J lost 3 bases, with 17 bases between them. Here the CDR3 reads CASSIEPRVMEKETQYF. The CDR3 coding sequence is TGTGCCAGTAGTATAGAGCCCCGGGTTATGGAGAAAGAGACCCAGTACTTC.

In its sample, this clonotype was seen many times. The J gene is TRBJ2-1, the V gene TRBV14, with D perhaps being TRBD1 or TRBD2 (6 bases each). The germline V gene has CDR1 SGHDN and CDR2 FVKESK. This CDR3 contains 15 residues. Trimming took off 3 bases at V and 9 bases at J, with 18 bases between the two ends. CDR3 sequence (DNA): TGTGCCAGCAGCCATCCCTTCCTCGGGGGCAGTGAGCAGTTCTTC. Its protein is CASSHPFLGGSEQFF.

This clonotype was found a few times. This chain connects TRBV30 to TRBJ2-2; D possibly corresponds to TRBD1 (6 bases). The ends were cut back, 0 bases at V and 0 bases at J, with 11 bases in the middle. This CDR3 comprises 16 residues. Germline CDR1 reads GTSNPN; CDR2 reads SVGIG (reference sequence). The CDR3 DNA sequence: TGTGCCTGGAGTGTACGAGGGGGATCGAACACCGGGGAGCTGTTTTTT. It codes for CAWSVRGGSNTGELFF.

This clonotype appeared a single time. A single base separates this from a much larger clone, so it may be a read error. This sequence joins TRBV7-6 and TRBJ2-3; the match to TRBD2 covers 7 bases. CDR3 length: 15 amino acids. The germline CDR1 and CDR2 sequences are SGHVS and FNYEAQ. Here the CDR3 reads CVSSLKAGDTDTQYF. The CDR3 DNA is TGTGTCAGCAGCTTAAAGGCGGGGGACACAGATACGCAGTATTTT.

This clonotype was detected a few times. The chain joins TRBV29-1 to TRBJ2-3, with 7 bases fitting TRBD1. Germline V gives CDR1 SQVTM, CDR2 ANQGSEA. V lost 5 bases to trimming and J lost 5 bases; unmatched junction nucleotides: 7. The CDR3 is 13 residues long. The CDR3 sequence is CSVWVAGGDTQYF. CDR3 sequence (DNA): TGCAGCGTTTGGGTGGCAGGGGGAGATACGCAGTATTTT.

The chain links TRBV5-4 to TRBJ2-5, with D possibly TRBD2 on 5 matching bases. Trimming removed 7 bases at V and 4 bases at J, with 8 bases between. Germline assignment: CDR1 SGHNT and CDR2 YYREEE (reference sequence). The CDR3 is 11 amino acids. The CDR3 loop reads CASARGETQYF. The CDR3 DNA reads as TGTGCCAGCGCTCGGGGAGAGACCCAGTACTTC.

In regard to this clonotype: Just one base apart from a much larger clone, this may be a read error. This sequence joins TRBV28 and TRBJ2-7; 10 bases match TRBD2. CDR1 is MDHEN, CDR2 SYDVKM, per germline. The trim removed 6 bases at V and 0 bases at J, leaving 2 bases unmatched. The CDR3 is 14 residues long. CDR3 nucleotides: TGTGCCAGCAGCCCTAGCGGGAGCTCCTACGAGCAGTACTTC. Amino acids: CASSPSGSSYEQYF.

This clonotype has just a few counts. The chain has TRBV7-9 and TRBJ2-7, with D possibly TRBD2 on 5 matching bases. CDR3 length: 14 amino acids. Germline values: CDR1 SEHNR, CDR2 FQNEAQ (reference sequence). V lost 5 bases to trimming and J lost 5 bases, with 16 bases between them. The CDR3 protein is CASSVGSTRDEQYF. As DNA, the CDR3 is TGTGCCAGCAGCGTCGGGTCTACGAGGGACGAGCAGTACTTC.

This clonotype turned up a few times. CDR3 protein: CASSLKAGDTEAFF. The CDR3 coding sequence is TGCGCCAGCAGCTTGAAGGCAGGTGACACTGAAGCTTTCTTT. The gene calls are TRBV5-1 and TRBJ1-1; D is undetermined. Per the germline V gene, CDR1 is SGHRS and CDR2 is YFSETQ. The germline V and J ends were trimmed by 1 base and 3 bases, with 10 bases remaining between them. This CDR3 has 14 residues.

This clonotype was recorded many times. V gene TRBV10-3 combines with J gene TRBJ2-3, with D perhaps matching TRBD1 (5 bases). The CDR3 has 13 amino acids. V lost 6 bases and J 2 bases, leaving 9 bases between the germline ends. The germline V gene encodes CDR1 ENHRY and CDR2 SYGVKD. CDR3 bases: TGTGCCATCAGAGGGGCGACCACAGATACGCAGTATTTT. It yields the protein CAIRGATTDTQYF.

This clonotype has just a few counts. CDR3 region: CASSSQGAYEQYF. CDR3 in DNA: TGTGCCAGCAGCTCACAGGGGGCCTACGAGCAGTACTTC. The V gene is TRBV5-5, the J gene TRBJ2-7; 8 nucleotides match TRBD1. The CDR3 consists of 13 residues. V shed 3 bases and J 2 bases; nucleotides not matched to a gene: 1. CDR1 is SGHKS and CDR2 is YYEKEE in the germline V gene (reference sequence).

In its sample, this clonotype was seen a few times. The V call is TRBV6-6, the J call TRBJ2-1; possible D gene TRBD1, 6 bases. CDR1 and CDR2 (germline): MNHNY, SVGAGI (reference sequence). Trimming stripped 2 bases from V and 8 bases from J, with 13 bases between. CDR3 length: 14 residues. CDR3 amino acids: CASSYRNRVDEQFF. The CDR3 DNA sequence: TGTGCCAGCAGTTACCGGAACAGGGTCGATGAGCAGTTCTTC.

The rearrangement links TRBV2 to TRBJ2-1, with TRBD1 identical over 8 bases. V lost 7 bases to trimming and J lost 8 bases; unmatched junction nucleotides: 4. There are 12 residues in the CDR3. Germline-derived CDR1 and CDR2 are SNHLY and FYNNEI. The CDR3 sequence: CASTDRVHEQFF. The CDR3 coding sequence is TGTGCCAGCACGGACAGGGTTCATGAGCAGTTCTTC.

The rearrangement uses TRBV20-1 and TRBJ1-5, with 9 bases lining up with TRBD1. V dropped 2 bases and J dropped 2; count of bases not matched to a gene: 10. CDR1 and CDR2 (germline): DFQATT, SNEGSKA (reference sequence). The CDR3 extends over 17 amino acids. CDR3 loop: CSARPMTGGQGNQPQHF. DNA of the CDR3: TGCAGTGCTAGACCAATGACAGGGGGACAAGGCAATCAGCCCCAGCATTTT.

Many counts were recorded for this clonotype. This sequence joins TRBV19 and TRBJ1-3; 7 nucleotides agree with TRBD1. The V and J ends lost 4 bases and 0 bases, in that order; junction bases with no gene match: 6. From germline, CDR1 is LNHDA and CDR2 SQIVND (reference sequence). The CDR3 loop spans 16 amino acids. This chain's CDR3 is CASSRLRDSSGNTIYF. The CDR3 nucleotides read TGTGCCAGTAGTAGACTCCGGGACAGCTCTGGAAACACCATATATTTT.

The chain uses TRBV20-1 and TRBJ2-2, with TRBD2 as a possible D gene (7 bases). CDR3 length equals 16 residues. CDR1 and CDR2 (germline): DFQATT, SNEGSKA (reference sequence). Between the trimmed V and J ends, which lost 0 bases and 4 bases, there was a span of 15 bases. CDR3: CSARDPGGSGTGELFF. In DNA, the CDR3 is TGCAGTGCTAGAGATCCGGGGGGCTCGGGCACCGGGGAGCTGTTTTTT.

J is TRBJ2-7 and V is TRBV5-6, with D maybe TRBD1 (5 bases). This CDR3 spans 12 amino acids. Germline values: CDR1 SGHDT, CDR2 YYEEEE. The V end lost 4 bases, the J end lost 3 bases, and 8 bases lay between the germline ends. Here the CDR3 reads CASSGHDYEQYF. The DNA of the CDR3 is TGTGCCAGCAGCGGACACGACTACGAGCAGTACTTC.

Remarks on this clonotype: This may be a read error: a much more frequent sequence differs by one nucleotide. The chain combines TRBV12-3 or TRBV12-4 with TRBJ1-6, with 7 bases fitting TRBD1. This CDR3 has 16 amino acids. CDR3 DNA: TGTGCCAGCGGCGTCCCGGACAGGCCCTATAATTCAGCCCTCCACTTT. Translated: CASGVPDRPYNSALHF.

This clonotype was observed many times. This chain joins TRBV7-9 and TRBJ2-3; 9 bases are a match to TRBD2. The V gene's germline CDR1 is SEHNR and CDR2 FQNEAQ (reference sequence). The CDR3 has 17 residues. V shed 1 base, J shed 4 bases, and the junction held 9 bases outside the gene matches. As DNA, the CDR3 is TGTGCCAGCAGCTTAGGTGCCCTAGCGGGGTCGGCAGATACGCAGTATTTT. As protein: CASSLGALAGSADTQYF.

As to this clonotype: An end of the junction does not agree with germline; a read error may underlie this. This chain connects TRBV2 to TRBJ2-2; 12 bases agree with TRBD1. Germline V gene data show CDR1 as SNHLY and CDR2 as FYNNEI. The CDR3 spans 15 residues. The CDR3 spells CASMGTGGAAGELFF. Here the CDR3 DNA reads TGTGCCAGCATGGGGACAGGGGGCGCGGCCGGGGAGCTGTTTTTC.

The sample holds many counts of this clonotype. V is TRBV9 and J is TRBJ1-1; no firm D call. The CDR3 extends over 13 amino acids. The germline CDR1 and CDR2 sequences are SGDLS and YYNGEE. V shed 0 bases and J shed 1 base, with 4 bases lying between them. This CDR3 is CASSVAPNTEAFF. The CDR3 DNA is TGTGCCAGCAGCGTAGCTCCGAACACTGAAGCTTTCTTT. Supplemented by reference TRBV9 and TRBJ1-1, the full variable domain reads DSGVTQTPKHLITATGQRVTLRCSPRSGDLSVYWYQQSLDQGLQFLIQYYNGEERAKGNILERFSAQQFPDLHSELNLSSLELGDSALYFCASSVAPNTEAFFGQGTRLTVV.

In this sample, this clonotype turned up many times. The chain links TRBV19 to TRBJ2-5, with D perhaps matching TRBD2 (6 bases). Trimming took 9 bases from V and 5 from J, leaving 10 bases between them. There are 11 residues in the CDR3. CDR1 and CDR2 (germline): LNHDA, SQIVND (reference sequence). DNA for the CDR3: TGTGCCAGCGGACTACCGGAGACCCAGTACTTC. Protein sequence: CASGLPETQYF. Variable domain in full (rest from reference TRBV19 and TRBJ2-5): DGGITQSPKYLFRKEGQNVTLSCEQNLNHDAMYWYRQDPGQGLRLIYYSQIVNDFQKGDIAEGYSVSREKKESFPLTVTSAQKNPTAFYLCASGLPETQYFGPGTRLLVL.

This clonotype was counted many times. The rearrangement uses TRBV20-1 and TRBJ2-1; 11 bases agree with TRBD2. CDR1 and CDR2 from the germline V gene are DFQATT and SNEGSKA (reference sequence). The CDR3 sequence is 16 residues long. V lost 3 bases to trimming and J lost 2 bases; unmatched junction nucleotides: 6. The CDR3, as DNA: TGCAGTGCTAGGGATCCGACTAGCGGGGCCTACAATGAGCAGTTCTTC. The encoded protein is CSARDPTSGAYNEQFF.

Comment on this clonotype: A read error is possible here, since a much larger clone lies one base away. CDR3 DNA: TGTGCCAGCAGTACTACTCGACAGGGGCCCTCCTACGAGCGGTACTTC. Its protein is CASSTTRQGPSYERYF. This chain uses TRBV28 with TRBJ2-7; the match to TRBD1 covers 8 bases. This CDR3 has 16 amino acids. From germline, CDR1 is MDHEN and CDR2 SYDVKM.

To note about this clonotype: It may be a read error: a sequence one base away is much more abundant. V and J are TRBV28 and TRBJ1-5, with D uncertain. The length of the CDR3 is 17 residues. The germline CDR1 and CDR2 sequences are MDHEN and SYDVKM. V shed 2 bases and J shed 4 bases, with 18 bases lying between them. The CDR3 DNA sequence: TGTGCCAGCAGTTTAGGCTCGGGAGTAACACGAAATCAGCCCCAGCATTTT. Translating gives CASSLGSGVTRNQPQHF.

This clonotype was picked up many times. The rearrangement joins TRBV7-8 to TRBJ2-5, with D possibly being TRBD1 (5 bases). CDR1 and CDR2 (germline): SGHVS, FQNEAQ. V gave up 3 bases and J gave up 2 bases, with 7 bases separating them. The CDR3 length is 13 residues. CDR3 residues: CASSFNRQETQYF. The CDR3 DNA sequence: TGTGCCAGCAGCTTTAACAGGCAAGAGACCCAGTACTTC.

In its sample, this clonotype was seen many times. This chain joins TRBV11-2 and TRBJ2-3, with 9 bases matching TRBD1. Germline V gene data show CDR1 as SGHAT and CDR2 as FQNNGV. The CDR3 is 15 amino acids. Losses at the gene ends were 5 bases for V and 4 bases for J; bases not matched to a gene: 7. The CDR3 DNA reads as TGTGCCAGCAGCACCACCCGGACAGGGGCAGATACGCAGTATTTT. Protein sequence: CASSTTRTGADTQYF.